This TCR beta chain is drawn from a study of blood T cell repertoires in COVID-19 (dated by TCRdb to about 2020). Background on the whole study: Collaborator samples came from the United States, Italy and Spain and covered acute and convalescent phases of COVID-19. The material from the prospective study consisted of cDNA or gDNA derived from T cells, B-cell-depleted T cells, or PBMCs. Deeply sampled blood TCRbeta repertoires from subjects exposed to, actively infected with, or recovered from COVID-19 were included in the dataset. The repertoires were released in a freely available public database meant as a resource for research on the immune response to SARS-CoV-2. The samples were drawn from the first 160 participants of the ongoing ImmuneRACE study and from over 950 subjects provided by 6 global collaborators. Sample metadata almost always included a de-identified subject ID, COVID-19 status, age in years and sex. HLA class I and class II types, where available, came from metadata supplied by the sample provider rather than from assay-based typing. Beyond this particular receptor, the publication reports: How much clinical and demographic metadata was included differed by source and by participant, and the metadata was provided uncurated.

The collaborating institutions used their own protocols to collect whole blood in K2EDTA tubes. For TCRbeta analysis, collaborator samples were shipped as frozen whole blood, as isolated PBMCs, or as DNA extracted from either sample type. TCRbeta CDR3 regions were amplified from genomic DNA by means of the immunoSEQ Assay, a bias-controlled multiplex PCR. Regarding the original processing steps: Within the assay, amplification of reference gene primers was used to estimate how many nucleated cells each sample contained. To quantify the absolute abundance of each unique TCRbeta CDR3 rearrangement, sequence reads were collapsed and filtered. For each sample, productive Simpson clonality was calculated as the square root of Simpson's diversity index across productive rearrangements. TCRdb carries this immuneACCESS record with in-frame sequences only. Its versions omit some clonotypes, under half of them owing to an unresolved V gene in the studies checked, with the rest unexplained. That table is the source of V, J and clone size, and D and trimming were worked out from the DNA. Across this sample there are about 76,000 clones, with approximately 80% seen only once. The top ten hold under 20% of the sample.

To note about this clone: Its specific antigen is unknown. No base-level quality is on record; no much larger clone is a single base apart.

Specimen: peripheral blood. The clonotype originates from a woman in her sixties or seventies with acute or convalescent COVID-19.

The bases read TGTGCCAGCAGCGACGGACAGGGGTCTTTTGCTGAAGCTTTCTTT. Translated, this gives CASSDGQGSFAEAFF. This chain is built from TRBV9 and TRBJ1-1; 9 bases in between match TRBD1. Here V drops 3 bases and J drops 6 bases, and the junction holds 9 bases not matched to any gene. CDR1 and CDR2 were assigned from the germline V gene as SGDLS and YYNGEE. Counted from cysteine to phenylalanine, this CDR3 has 15 amino acids. Solely the CDR3 DNA is kept, with 45 bases framed from the first base. With the rest looked up from the reference TRBV9 and TRBJ1-1 genes rather than sequenced, the full variable domain is DSGVTQTPKHLITATGQRVTLRCSPRSGDLSVYWYQQSLDQGLQFLIQYYNGEERAKGNILERFSAQQFPDLHSELNLSSLELGDSALYFCASSDGQGSFAEAFFGQGTRLTVV.